Listed below are T cell receptor beta chains from one sample, sequenced in a study of CD8 T cells in Susac syndrome. Each CDR3 protein gets one entry after TCRdb re-called the immunoSEQ multiplex PCR reads with MiXCR. The data contain about 84,000 distinct CDR3 sequences, approximately 96% of them singletons. Input material: CD8+ T cells from PBMCs. The origin of the receptors is a human donor with Susac syndrome. The CDR3 runs from the conserved cysteine through the conserved F or W. Fields, in order: V gene, clone size, J gene, D gene, CDR3 DNA, CDR3 protein. The D gene is left open where the match is weak. Clone size is stated in some rows and not others, as once, few, many or a class when expanded.

v_gene: TRBV9
abundance: NA
j_gene: TRBJ2-5
d_gene: NA
CDR3nt: TGTGCCAGCAGCGTAGGGGTCACGGAGTACCAAGAGACCCAGTACTTC
CDR3aa: CASSVGVTEYQETQYF

v_gene: TRBV29-1
abundance: once
j_gene: TRBJ2-7
d_gene: NA
CDR3nt: TGCAGCGTTACCGGGACCATCTCCTACGAGCAGTACTTC
CDR3aa: CSVTGTISYEQYF

v_gene: TRBV7-9
abundance: once
j_gene: TRBJ2-6
d_gene: NA
CDR3nt: TGTGCCAGCAGCCCGGTGGGGGTCGGGGCCAACGTCCTGACTTTC
CDR3aa: CASSPVGVGANVLTF

v_gene: TRBV13
abundance: NA
j_gene: TRBJ2-3
d_gene: TRBD1
CDR3nt: TGTGCCAGCAGCCGCGGACAGGGCGCAGATACGCAGTATTTT
CDR3aa: CASSRGQGADTQYF

v_gene: TRBV20-1
abundance: NA
j_gene: TRBJ2-7
d_gene: TRBD2
CDR3nt: TGCAGTGCTAGAGTACTAGCGGTTGGGACCTACGAGCAGTACTTC
CDR3aa: CSARVLAVGTYEQYF

v_gene: TRBV19
abundance: NA
j_gene: TRBJ1-2
d_gene: NA
CDR3nt: TGTGCCAGTAGTATGTACCCTATTGGACAGCCGGAGAACTATGGCTACACCTTC
CDR3aa: CASSMYPIGQPENYGYTF

v_gene: TRBV19
abundance: NA
j_gene: TRBJ2-2
d_gene: NA
CDR3nt: TGTGCCAGTAGTATTGCGGACACCGGGGAGCTGTTTTTT
CDR3aa: CASSIADTGELFF

v_gene: TRBV7-6
abundance: NA
j_gene: TRBJ2-2
d_gene: NA
CDR3nt: TGTGCCAGCAGCTTAGCCCGGGGGCCTCACCGGGAGCTGTTTTTT
CDR3aa: CASSLARGPHRELFF

v_gene: TRBV10-3
abundance: NA
j_gene: TRBJ2-3
d_gene: NA
CDR3nt: TGTGCCATCAGTGAGTCCACAGATACGCAGTATTTT
CDR3aa: CAISESTDTQYF

v_gene: TRBV4-3
abundance: NA
j_gene: TRBJ1-1
d_gene: NA
CDR3nt: TGCGCCAGCAGCCCAAGAGGGTTAAACACTGAAGCTTTCTTT
CDR3aa: CASSPRGLNTEAFF

v_gene: TRBV7-8
abundance: NA
j_gene: TRBJ2-1
d_gene: TRBD1
CDR3nt: TGTGCCAGCCGACCAAGGACAGGGTTCAGCTATGAGCAGTTCTTC
CDR3aa: CASRPRTGFSYEQFF

v_gene: TRBV20-1
abundance: NA
j_gene: TRBJ1-5
d_gene: NA
CDR3nt: TGCAGTGCTAGAGATTGGGGTTTTCAGCCCCAGCATTTT
CDR3aa: CSARDWGFQPQHF

v_gene: TRBV2
abundance: NA
j_gene: TRBJ2-2
d_gene: TRBD1
CDR3nt: TGTGCCAGCGAAGAGGGGGCAACCAGAATTCCAACCGGGGAGCTGTTTTTT
CDR3aa: CASEEGATRIPTGELFF

v_gene: TRBV7-9
abundance: NA
j_gene: TRBJ2-7
d_gene: TRBD2
CDR3nt: TGTGCCAGCAGCTTAGGGGCTAGCGGGAGCGACGAGCAGTACTTC
CDR3aa: CASSLGASGSDEQYF

v_gene: TRBV29-1
abundance: NA
j_gene: TRBJ2-5
d_gene: NA
CDR3nt: TGCAGCGTTGAATCGTCGCGGGTCTTGACCCAGTACTTC
CDR3aa: CSVESSRVLTQYF

v_gene: TRBV15
abundance: once
j_gene: TRBJ1-4
d_gene: TRBD1
CDR3nt: TGTGCCACCAGCTCGACAGGGGGAGAAGAAAAACTGTTTTTT
CDR3aa: CATSSTGGEEKLFF

v_gene: TRBV29-1
abundance: NA
j_gene: TRBJ1-1
d_gene: NA
CDR3nt: TGCAGCGTTTTCAGGGAGGGCGAAGCTTTCTTT
CDR3aa: CSVFREGEAFF

v_gene: TRBV20-1
abundance: NA
j_gene: TRBJ2-4
d_gene: NA
CDR3nt: TGCAGCGTGGGGACTGCAAGAAACATTCAGTACTTC
CDR3aa: CSVGTARNIQYF

v_gene: TRBV12-3/TRBV12-4
abundance: NA
j_gene: TRBJ2-7
d_gene: TRBD1
CDR3nt: TGTGTTTCGGGGACAGGGAGCTACGAGCAGTACTTC
CDR3aa: CVSGTGSYEQYF

v_gene: TRBV9
abundance: NA
j_gene: TRBJ1-2
d_gene: NA
CDR3nt: TGTGCCAGCAGCGTAGTGGGAAACTATGGCTACACCTTC
CDR3aa: CASSVVGNYGYTF

v_gene: TRBV20-1
abundance: NA
j_gene: TRBJ2-5
d_gene: TRBD2
CDR3nt: TGCAGTGCTAGAGATTTCCGGGGGGGAGAGACCCAGTACTTC
CDR3aa: CSARDFRGGETQYF

v_gene: TRBV19
abundance: NA
j_gene: TRBJ1-6
d_gene: TRBD1
CDR3nt: TGTGCCAGTAGCCGTCGGGACAGGGGTTCACCCCTCCACTTT
CDR3aa: CASSRRDRGSPLHF

v_gene: TRBV3-1
abundance: NA
j_gene: TRBJ2-1
d_gene: NA
CDR3nt: TGTGCCAGCAGCCAAGATGGGGGCCTAGCGGCCTACAATGAGCAGTTCTTC
CDR3aa: CASSQDGGLAAYNEQFF

v_gene: TRBV15
abundance: NA
j_gene: TRBJ2-1
d_gene: NA
CDR3nt: TGTGCCACCAGCAGAGTAGGGGGGGGCTCCTACAATGAGCAGTTCTTC
CDR3aa: CATSRVGGGSYNEQFF

v_gene: TRBV6-5
abundance: NA
j_gene: TRBJ2-3
d_gene: NA
CDR3nt: TGTGCCACCCAGGACTATTCCTCAGATACGCAGTATTTT
CDR3aa: CATQDYSSDTQYF

v_gene: TRBV10-3
abundance: NA
j_gene: TRBJ1-1
d_gene: NA
CDR3nt: TGTGCCATCAGGGAGGCTCAGGTTAAATATAACACTGAAGCTTTCTTT
CDR3aa: CAIREAQVKYNTEAFF

v_gene: TRBV9
abundance: NA
j_gene: TRBJ1-6
d_gene: NA
CDR3nt: TGTGCCAGCAGCGCGTCCGGGGCCCGAGGTTCACCCCTCCACTTT
CDR3aa: CASSASGARGSPLHF

v_gene: TRBV28
abundance: NA
j_gene: TRBJ2-7
d_gene: NA
CDR3nt: TGTGCCAGCAAGGGCCGACTGGGAGTTTCCTACGAGCAGTACTTC
CDR3aa: CASKGRLGVSYEQYF

v_gene: TRBV7-3
abundance: NA
j_gene: TRBJ2-5
d_gene: NA
CDR3nt: TGTGCCAGCAGCTTAAGATCCCTAAAAGAGACCCAGTACTTC
CDR3aa: CASSLRSLKETQYF

v_gene: TRBV28
abundance: NA
j_gene: TRBJ2-7
d_gene: NA
CDR3nt: TGTGCCAGCAGTGGGGGCCCTCGAGGAGGCTACGAGCAGTACTTC
CDR3aa: CASSGGPRGGYEQYF

v_gene: TRBV28
abundance: once
j_gene: TRBJ2-5
d_gene: TRBD2
CDR3nt: TGTGCCAGCAGTTTATGGCAGGTGGGGGGGTCCCAGTACTTC
CDR3aa: CASSLWQVGGSQYF

v_gene: TRBV5-1
abundance: NA
j_gene: TRBJ2-5
d_gene: TRBD2
CDR3nt: TGCGCCAGCAGCATGGGACTAAAAGAGACCCAGTACTTC
CDR3aa: CASSMGLKETQYF

v_gene: TRBV12-3/TRBV12-4
abundance: NA
j_gene: TRBJ1-5
d_gene: NA
CDR3nt: TGTGCCAGCAGTTCCGGGTTTAGTCAGCCCCAGCATTTT
CDR3aa: CASSSGFSQPQHF

v_gene: TRBV15
abundance: NA
j_gene: TRBJ2-3
d_gene: NA
CDR3nt: TGTGCCACCAGCAGACCGTACAGGGGCACAGATACGCAGTATTTT
CDR3aa: CATSRPYRGTDTQYF

v_gene: TRBV4-3
abundance: NA
j_gene: TRBJ2-1
d_gene: TRBD2
CDR3nt: TGCGCCAGCAGCCCATATCCTAGCGGGGGCAGCTCCTACAATGAGCAGTTCTTC
CDR3aa: CASSPYPSGGSSYNEQFF

v_gene: TRBV20-1
abundance: NA
j_gene: TRBJ1-5
d_gene: NA
CDR3nt: TGCAGTGCTTGGACAGAATATAGCAATCAGCCCCAGCATTTT
CDR3aa: CSAWTEYSNQPQHF

v_gene: TRBV20-1
abundance: NA
j_gene: TRBJ1-1
d_gene: NA
CDR3nt: TGCAGTGCTAGAGATTGGGGGGGACCCACTGAAGCTTTCTTT
CDR3aa: CSARDWGGPTEAFF

v_gene: TRBV30
abundance: NA
j_gene: TRBJ2-7
d_gene: TRBD1
CDR3nt: TGTGCCTGGAGTCTTGGACAGGGGGTCGAGCAGTACTTC
CDR3aa: CAWSLGQGVEQYF

v_gene: TRBV20-1
abundance: NA
j_gene: TRBJ2-7
d_gene: TRBD2
CDR3nt: TGCAGTGCTAAAGGGCTAGCGGGAGAGCAGTACTTC
CDR3aa: CSAKGLAGEQYF

v_gene: TRBV5-1
abundance: NA
j_gene: TRBJ2-7
d_gene: NA
CDR3nt: TGCGCCAGCAGCTTGGTAGGGGGGGTAAACGAGCAGTACTTC
CDR3aa: CASSLVGGVNEQYF

v_gene: TRBV5-4
abundance: NA
j_gene: TRBJ2-5
d_gene: TRBD1
CDR3nt: TGTGCCAGCAGCTTGACTGGGACAGCTCAAGAGACCCAGTACTTC
CDR3aa: CASSLTGTAQETQYF

v_gene: TRBV4-2
abundance: NA
j_gene: TRBJ2-3
d_gene: NA
CDR3nt: TGTGCCAGCAGCCTACTCCTCGGTCTGCAGTATTTT
CDR3aa: CASSLLLGLQYF

v_gene: TRBV3-1
abundance: NA
j_gene: TRBJ2-1
d_gene: TRBD2
CDR3nt: TGTGCCAGCAGCTTGGGACTAGCGAGCTACAATGAGCAGTTCTTC
CDR3aa: CASSLGLASYNEQFF

v_gene: TRBV12-5
abundance: NA
j_gene: TRBJ2-3
d_gene: NA
CDR3nt: TGTGCTAGTGGTTTGGCGGGATTAGGAGGCGATACGCAGTATTTT
CDR3aa: CASGLAGLGGDTQYF

v_gene: TRBV2
abundance: NA
j_gene: TRBJ2-3
d_gene: TRBD2
CDR3nt: TGTGCAGCCGGGGGGAGCACAGATACGCAGTATTTT
CDR3aa: CAAGGSTDTQYF

v_gene: TRBV4-1
abundance: NA
j_gene: TRBJ2-1
d_gene: NA
CDR3nt: TGCGCCAGCAGCCAAGGACGGGACACCCAGTTCTTC
CDR3aa: CASSQGRDTQFF

v_gene: TRBV28
abundance: NA
j_gene: TRBJ1-4
d_gene: NA
CDR3nt: TGTGCCAGCAGTACCCGCGAGGGGGTTGAAAAACTGTTTTTT
CDR3aa: CASSTREGVEKLFF

v_gene: TRBV7-8
abundance: NA
j_gene: TRBJ2-7
d_gene: TRBD1
CDR3nt: TGTGCCAGCAGCGCTGGGACAGTGGCCTACGAGCAGTACTTC
CDR3aa: CASSAGTVAYEQYF

v_gene: TRBV27
abundance: NA
j_gene: TRBJ1-6
d_gene: NA
CDR3nt: TGTGCCAGCAGTCCAAGGGATTCACCCCTCCACTTT
CDR3aa: CASSPRDSPLHF

v_gene: TRBV2
abundance: NA
j_gene: TRBJ2-1
d_gene: TRBD2
CDR3nt: TGTGCCAGCATAGGGACTAGGGGATACAATGAGCAGTTCTTC
CDR3aa: CASIGTRGYNEQFF

v_gene: TRBV20-1
abundance: NA
j_gene: TRBJ1-5
d_gene: NA
CDR3nt: TGCAGTGCTGGCCCAGGGACAAACAATCAGCCCCAGCATTTT
CDR3aa: CSAGPGTNNQPQHF